This entry lists 31 T cell receptor beta chains sequenced from one sample in a study of beta chain features in type 1 diabetes. The study's findings and limits: Significant though moderate, a shortening of TCRB CDR3s appeared in all four CD4+ subsets of Type 1 diabetes patients.

Expressed TCRB transcripts were sequenced because the isolated RNA had all been reverse transcribed beforehand. This table comes from immunoSEQ multiplex PCR, and its TCRdb copy is limited to in-frame clones, with some not included. The sample consists of 630,000 or so clones, around 15% of them appearing once. No antigen has been identified for these receptors. Sequenced material: naive CD4+ T cells from blood. The receptors stem from a man aged 18 to 30 with type 1 diabetes.

J is TRBJ1-2 and V is TRBV9; 9 positions agree with TRBD1. The length of the CDR3 is 14 residues. Germline values: CDR1 SGDLS, CDR2 YYNGEE. V gave up 3 bases and J gave up 6 bases; unmatched junction bases: 6. For the CDR3, the DNA is TGTGCCAGCAGCGCCGGGACAGGGAGGGATGGCTACACCTTC. This encodes CASSAGTGRDGYTF.

This clone occurred a few times. The genes are TRBV6-4 and TRBJ2-1; D is undetermined. The CDR3 runs 15 residues. V was shortened by 2 bases and J by 8 bases, with 16 bases between the two germline ends. Looked up from germline, CDR1 is MRHNA and CDR2 is SNTAGT. CDR3 sequence reads: CASSDEQVQKDEQFF. In DNA, the CDR3 is TGTGCCAGCAGTGACGAGCAGGTACAGAAGGATGAGCAGTTCTTC.

This clone turned up a few times. This rearrangement joins TRBV14 to TRBJ2-7; D unresolved. Germline V gene data show CDR1 as SGHDN and CDR2 as FVKESK. The CDR3 length is 13 residues. V gave up 6 bases and J gave up 5 bases, with 14 bases separating them. CDR3 sequence (DNA): TGTGCCAGCAGTCCTACTTCCCTCCACGAGCAGTACTTC. The encoded protein is CASSPTSLHEQYF. The variable domain in full, completed from reference TRBV14 and TRBJ2-7, reads EAGVTQFPSHSVIEKGQTVTLRCDPISGHDNLYWYRRVMGKEIKFLLHFVKESKQDESGMPNNRFLAERTGGTYSTLKVQPAELEDSGVYFCASSPTSLHEQYFGPGTRLTVT.

This clone was seen only a few times. The chain couples TRBV10-2 to TRBJ2-3; 10 nucleotides match TRBD2. CDR1 is WSHSY and CDR2 is SAAADI in the germline V gene. The CDR3 has 15 residues. J was trimmed by 2 bases and V by 7 bases; bases with no gene match: 6. CDR3 residues: CASTFSGGATDTQYF. The CDR3 DNA sequence: TGCGCCAGCACTTTCAGCGGGGGGGCCACAGATACGCAGTATTTT.

The sample holds a few counts of this clone. This rearrangement joins TRBV6-6 to TRBJ2-3, with 7 bases aligning to TRBD2. Per germline, CDR1 MNHNY and CDR2 SVGAGI (reference sequence). The CDR3 is made up of 14 amino acids. V shed 9 bases and J 2 bases; nucleotides not matched to a gene: 8. In DNA form, the CDR3 reads TGTGCCAGTCAGTTCGGGGGGTACACAGATACGCAGTATTTT. Protein: CASQFGGYTDTQYF.

The chain is built from TRBV29-1 and TRBJ1-4; tentative D call: TRBD1 (5 bases). The germline V gene encodes CDR1 SQVTM and CDR2 ANQGSEA. CDR3 length: 14 residues. V was shortened by 4 bases and J by 0 bases, with 9 bases between the two germline ends. The CDR3 DNA sequence: TGCAGCGTTGGGGGACCGGCAACTAATGAAAAACTGTTTTTT. Residues: CSVGGPATNEKLFF.

As to this clone: The same CDR3 can be traced to other DNA sequences in this sample. This rearrangement joins TRBV6-1 to TRBJ2-5; D is possibly TRBD1 (6 bases). The V gene lost 4 bases and the J gene lost 2 bases, with 8 bases spanning the gap. In germline, CDR1 is MNHNS, CDR2 SASEGT. The CDR3 totals 13 residues. The CDR3 region is CASSAGTQETQYF. CDR3 DNA sequence: TGTGCCAGCAGTGCCGGGACACAAGAGACCCAGTACTTC.

This clone came up a few times. DNA for the CDR3: TGTGCCAGCAGCTTTTACCTCAACGAGCAGTACTTC. This sequence encodes CASSFYLNEQYF. The genes are TRBV7-9 and TRBJ2-7; D gene uncertain. V lost 3 bases and J 5 bases, leaving 8 bases between the germline ends. Germline-derived CDR1 and CDR2 are SEHNR and FQNEAQ (reference sequence). CDR3 length: 12 residues.

This rearrangement joins TRBV6-6 to TRBJ2-7; D not resolved. Trimming took 7 bases from V and 3 from J, leaving 19 bases between them. In germline, CDR1 is MNHNY, CDR2 SVGAGI (reference sequence). The CDR3 totals 15 residues. The DNA of the CDR3 is TGTGCCAGCAACTTCGCCGGGCGATCCGGCTACGAGCAGTACTTC. Translated, it gives CASNFAGRSGYEQYF.

This clone has more than one count but fewer than ten. The sample carries other DNA sequences with the same CDR3. The J gene is TRBJ2-5, the V gene TRBV9, with D unresolved. The V end lost 0 bases, the J end lost 5 bases, and 5 bases lay between the germline ends. The CDR3 length is 12 residues. The germline CDR1 and CDR2 sequences are SGDLS and YYNGEE. Here the CDR3 reads CASSVAQETQYF. The CDR3 coding sequence is TGTGCCAGCAGCGTAGCTCAGGAGACCCAGTACTTC.

The V and J genes are TRBV10-3 and TRBJ2-1; D is ambiguous. This CDR3 contains 14 residues. Germline V gives CDR1 ENHRY, CDR2 SYGVKD. Between the trimmed V and J ends, which lost 7 bases and 0 bases, there was a span of 10 bases. The DNA for the CDR3 is TGTGCCATCATTAGCTCAGCCTCCTACAATGAGCAGTTCTTC. It yields the protein CAIISSASYNEQFF.

The J gene is TRBJ2-5, the V gene TRBV7-9, with 7 bases lining up with TRBD2. This CDR3 is 17 amino acids long. Germline loops: CDR1 SEHNR, CDR2 FQNEAQ (reference sequence). The trim removed 9 bases at V and 0 bases at J, leaving 16 bases unmatched. CDR3 DNA sequence: TGTGCCAGTGACGGACTAGTGTGGACCCCCTACCAAGAGACCCAGTACTTC. This encodes CASDGLVWTPYQETQYF.

The rearrangement links TRBV29-1 to TRBJ2-1; TRBD1 aligns across 9 bases. The J segment lost 6 bases and the V segment lost 2 bases, leaving 8 bases of the junction unmatched. This CDR3 contains 15 residues. Germline V gives CDR1 SQVTM, CDR2 ANQGSEA. CDR3 nucleotides: TGCAGCGTTGAACCCGGGGACAGGGCGAGCAATGAGCAGTTCTTC. As protein: CSVEPGDRASNEQFF.

V and J are TRBV2 and TRBJ2-5, with 7 nucleotides matching TRBD1. V lost 11 bases, J lost 6 bases, and 12 bases stayed unmatched. This CDR3 region has 13 residues. CDR1 and CDR2 from the germline V gene are SNHLY and FYNNEI. Written as DNA, the CDR3 is TGTGCCCCAGGGACAGTGCAGTCTCAGACCCAGTACTTC. Amino acid sequence: CAPGTVQSQTQYF.

The rearrangement uses TRBV2 and TRBJ2-5, with D perhaps TRBD2 (5 bases). V was pared by 7 bases and J by 5 bases, with 8 bases between. The CDR3 runs 11 residues. Germline CDR1 SNHLY, CDR2 FYNNEI. The CDR3: CASIWRETQYF. The CDR3 DNA follows: TGTGCCAGCATATGGAGGGAGACCCAGTACTTC.

This clone was counted between two and nine times. The V and J genes are TRBV6-5 and TRBJ2-7, with 9 bases lining up with TRBD1. Germline V gene lookup returns CDR1 MNHEY and CDR2 SVGAGI. The length of the CDR3 is 12 residues. V lost 6 bases, J lost 7 bases, and 4 bases stayed unmatched. The CDR3 here is CASRYRGQEQYF. The CDR3 DNA sequence: TGTGCCAGCAGATACAGGGGGCAGGAGCAGTACTTC.

This clone was observed a few times. J is TRBJ2-7 and V is TRBV18; possible D gene TRBD1, 6 bases. Trimming removed 2 bases from V and 7 bases from J, with 9 bases in between. This CDR3 is 12 amino acids long. Germline V CDR1 and CDR2: KGHSH, LQKENI. This CDR3 is CASSPSQGEQYF. The CDR3 region has the DNA TGTGCCAGCTCACCAAGCCAGGGGGAGCAGTACTTC.

The chain uses TRBV29-1 and TRBJ2-7, with D perhaps matching TRBD1 (5 bases). The CDR3 is made up of 16 amino acids. V lost 2 bases and J 0 bases, leaving 17 bases between the germline ends. Germline values: CDR1 SQVTM, CDR2 ANQGSEA. CDR3 region: CSVEKAETGLSYEQYF. As DNA, the CDR3 is TGCAGCGTTGAAAAGGCCGAAACAGGCCTCTCCTACGAGCAGTACTTC.

The V gene is TRBV7-2, the J gene TRBJ2-3; D possibly uses TRBD1 or TRBD2 (5 bases each). V lost 6 bases, J lost 3 bases, and 13 bases lay in between. The germline CDR1 and CDR2 sequences are SGHTA and FQGNSA. The CDR3 runs to 14 residues. The CDR3 DNA is TGTGCCAGCAGACCAGGGAGAGTGACAGATACGCAGTATTTT. Amino acids: CASRPGRVTDTQYF.

The chain combines TRBV6-6 with TRBJ1-1; D call uncertain. Per germline, CDR1 MNHNY and CDR2 SVGAGI (reference sequence). There are 16 residues in the CDR3. The V end was cut by 0 bases, the J end by 1 base, with 12 bases between. CDR3 nucleotides: TGTGCCAGCAGTTACTCGAGCCACCTTGGGAACACTGAAGCTTTCTTT. Translated, it gives CASSYSSHLGNTEAFF.

This clone has more than one count but fewer than ten. The chain links TRBV10-3 to TRBJ1-1, with D hard to call. CDR1 is ENHRY, CDR2 SYGVKD, per germline. The CDR3 has 11 residues. Trimming removed 1 base from V and 6 bases from J, with 3 bases in between. In DNA, the CDR3 is TGTGCCATCAGTGAGTGGCCTGAAGCTTTCTTT. Its translation: CAISEWPEAFF.

The gene calls are TRBV9 and TRBJ2-7; possibly TRBD2 for D (6 bases). The ends were cut back, 0 bases at V and 5 bases at J, with 15 bases in the middle. Germline CDR1 and CDR2: SGDLS and YYNGEE. The CDR3 covers 15 residues. CDR3 DNA: TGTGCCAGCAGCGTAGAGGGGCACCGCGGGGACGAGCAGTACTTC. It specifies CASSVEGHRGDEQYF. The full variable domain, its missing parts supplied by reference TRBV9 and TRBJ2-7, is DSGVTQTPKHLITATGQRVTLRCSPRSGDLSVYWYQQSLDQGLQFLIQYYNGEERAKGNILERFSAQQFPDLHSELNLSSLELGDSALYFCASSVEGHRGDEQYFGPGTRLTVT.

This chain joins TRBV29-1 and TRBJ2-3, with unresolved D. V lost 0 bases, J lost 10 bases, and 8 bases lay in between. This CDR3 has 11 residues. The V gene's germline CDR1 is SQVTM and CDR2 ANQGSEA. The chain's CDR3 is CSVEETAAQYF. CDR3 bases: TGCAGCGTTGAAGAAACAGCAGCGCAGTATTTT.

This chain links TRBV5-1 with TRBJ2-1; 9 nucleotides align to TRBD2. Trimming at V came to 6 bases and at J to 4 bases, leaving 5 bases not matched to a gene. Germline lookup yields CDR1 SGHRS and CDR2 YFSETQ. The CDR3 loop spans 14 amino acids. For the CDR3, the DNA is TGCGCCAGCACTGTAGCGGGGGAATACAATGAGCAGTTCTTC. Its translation is CASTVAGEYNEQFF.

The V call is TRBV20-1, the J call TRBJ2-7, with D hard to call. Germline V lookup: CDR1 DFQATT, CDR2 SNEGSKA (reference sequence). Trimming removed 4 bases from V and 3 bases from J, with 4 bases in between. This CDR3 contains 10 residues. CDR3 bases: TGCAGTGCTACCAACTACGAGCAGTACTTC. This translates into CSATNYEQYF.

V is TRBV2 and J is TRBJ1-2, with 9 bases lining up with TRBD1. V lost 8 bases and J lost 6; bases outside the gene matches: 7. Per germline, CDR1 SNHLY and CDR2 FYNNEI. The CDR3 is 13 residues long. CDR3 in amino acids: CASRDRAAHGYTF. The CDR3 DNA follows: TGTGCCAGCCGGGACAGGGCAGCGCATGGCTACACCTTC.

The CDR3, as DNA: TGTGCCAGCAGCGTAGAAAACAACGGTTCACCCCTCCACTTT. Encoded protein: CASSVENNGSPLHF. The rearrangement links TRBV9 to TRBJ1-6; D is uncertain. There are 14 residues in the CDR3. V lost 0 bases and J lost 9, with 10 bases in between. Per germline, CDR1 SGDLS and CDR2 YYNGEE. The whole variable domain, filled in from reference TRBV9 and TRBJ1-6, reads DSGVTQTPKHLITATGQRVTLRCSPRSGDLSVYWYQQSLDQGLQFLIQYYNGEERAKGNILERFSAQQFPDLHSELNLSSLELGDSALYFCASSVENNGSPLHFGNGTRLTVT.

This clone was observed a few times. The gene calls are TRBV30 and TRBJ2-5; D gene ambiguous. Trimming cost V 1 base and J 2 bases, with 5 bases left between them. This CDR3 has 12 residues. Germline lookup yields CDR1 GTSNPN and CDR2 SVGIG (reference sequence). The CDR3 DNA sequence: TGTGCCTGGAGTGAGAGACAAGAGACCCAGTACTTC. Protein product: CAWSERQETQYF.

About this clone itself: In the same sample, other DNA sequences code for this CDR3. This chain links TRBV7-9 with TRBJ2-2; no clear D. Germline V gene data show CDR1 as SEHNR and CDR2 as FQNEAQ (reference sequence). There are 13 residues in the CDR3. Trimming pared 1 base from V and 4 bases from J, leaving 4 bases between. CDR3 sequence reads: CASSLGGTGELFF. CDR3 sequence (DNA): TGTGCCAGCAGCTTAGGCGGCACCGGGGAGCTGTTTTTT.

The CDR3: CAISPAGTGNTIYF. CDR3 in DNA: TGTGCCATCAGCCCCGCAGGGACTGGAAACACCATATATTTT. The chain uses TRBV10-3 and TRBJ1-3, with D possibly matching TRBD1 (5 bases). In germline, CDR1 is ENHRY, CDR2 SYGVKD. The V end lost 6 bases, the J end lost 2 bases, and 11 bases lay between the germline ends. CDR3 length: 14 amino acids.

The chain combines TRBV7-9 with TRBJ2-5; TRBD1 matches 10 bases. The CDR3 extends over 16 amino acids. Trimming took 1 base from V and 5 from J; bases not matched to a gene: 7. CDR1 and CDR2 (germline): SEHNR, FQNEAQ (reference sequence). For the CDR3, the DNA is TGTGCCAGCAGCTTAGGTGACAGGGGGCGACAGGAGACCCAGTACTTC. Amino acids: CASSLGDRGRQETQYF.